This entry describes one TCR beta chain. Its antigen is unknown. This sample is drawn from a study of cytomegalovirus exposure and HLA in healthy donors. About the study: Counted in an early data release were about 85 million unique TCRs from HLA-typed donors.

The V end was cut by 2 bases, the J end by 1 base, with 8 bases between. This CDR3 contains 14 residues. In germline, CDR1 is MNHNY, CDR2 SVGAGI (reference sequence). Primers included in the PCR were 60 Vbeta and 13 Jbeta primers. Profiling relied on immunoSEQ multiplex PCR, and the TCRdb table lists in-frame clones only, not all of them. The repertoire includes over 100,000 clones, roughly 72% of them detected once, and about 7.3% sits in the top ten. Study observations and caveats: Association of a missense DCLRE1C variant with TCR beta V- and J-gene trimming was reported in a later analysis. Data from an earlier analysis indicated that most TCR beta V segments were productive either about 87% or about 30% of the time.

The TCR comes from a male donor in good health and CMV-seronegative. The sample consisted of PBMCs. The chain combines TRBV6-6 with TRBJ1-2; D not resolved. As DNA, the CDR3 is TGTGCCAGCAGTTACCCGACTGATAACTATGGCTACACCTTC. This encodes CASSYPTDNYGYTF.